The rows below give T cell receptor beta chains drawn from one sample of a study of blood T cell repertoires in COVID-19. Clones were read by immunoSEQ multiplex PCR, and TCRdb kept only the in-frame ones, dropping some. The data show 50,000 to 70,000 clones, with more than 70% seen just once and about 7% held by the top ten. Sequencing input: peripheral blood. The source is a man aged 60 to 75 with active or convalescent COVID-19. Each CDR3 is given with its conserved first and last residue. The D gene is left open where the match is weak.

j_call: TRBJ1-6; d_call: .; v_call: TRBV2; cdr3_nt: TGTGCCAGCAGCAGACAGCCGACCTCTTCACCCCTCCACTTT; cdr3_aa: CASSRQPTSSPLHF
j_call: TRBJ2-5; d_call: TRBD2; v_call: TRBV5-4; cdr3_nt: TGTGCCAGCGGACTCGGACTAGCGGGGGCCTTCCAAGAGACCCAGTACTTC; cdr3_aa: CASGLGLAGAFQETQYF
j_call: TRBJ2-2; d_call: .; v_call: TRBV7-9; cdr3_nt: TGTGCCAGCAGCTTATCAATGAGCCCCGGGGAGCTGTTTTTT; cdr3_aa: CASSLSMSPGELFF
j_call: TRBJ1-5; d_call: .; v_call: TRBV9; cdr3_nt: TGTGCCAGCAGCGTATTAGATAGCAATCAGCCCCAGCATTTT; cdr3_aa: CASSVLDSNQPQHF
j_call: TRBJ2-5; d_call: TRBD2; v_call: TRBV7-3; cdr3_nt: TGTGCCAGCAGCTTAAGAGGACTAGCGGGGGGACAAGAGACCCAGTACTTC; cdr3_aa: CASSLRGLAGGQETQYF
j_call: TRBJ1-2; d_call: TRBD1; v_call: TRBV19; cdr3_nt: TGTGCCAGTAGTATGGAGAGTAGGGGGCAAGGATATGGCTACACCTTC; cdr3_aa: CASSMESRGQGYGYTF
j_call: TRBJ2-5; d_call: .; v_call: TRBV20-1; cdr3_nt: TGCAGTGCTAGTGACTCGCGGAGATCACAAGAGACCCAGTACTTC; cdr3_aa: CSASDSRRSQETQYF
j_call: TRBJ1-1; d_call: .; v_call: TRBV12-3/TRBV12-4; cdr3_nt: TGTGCCAGCACCATTAGGGGGGGCACTGAAGCTTTCTTT; cdr3_aa: CASTIRGGTEAFF
j_call: TRBJ1-3; d_call: .; v_call: TRBV6-5; cdr3_nt: TGTGCCAGCAGTCAGGGTTTCTCTGGAAACACCATATATTTT; cdr3_aa: CASSQGFSGNTIYF
j_call: TRBJ1-4; d_call: .; v_call: TRBV3-1/TRBV3-2; cdr3_nt: TGTGCCAGCAGCCCCAGGGGTCTAGGCGAAAAACTGTTTTTT; cdr3_aa: CASSPRGLGEKLFF
j_call: TRBJ2-4; d_call: TRBD2; v_call: TRBV15; cdr3_nt: TGTGCCACCGCGACTAGCGGGGGCGAAAACATTCAGTACTTC; cdr3_aa: CATATSGGENIQYF
j_call: TRBJ2-7; d_call: TRBD1; v_call: TRBV7-9; cdr3_nt: TGTGCCAGCACCACTGGACAGGGGGGTTACGAGCAGTACTTC; cdr3_aa: CASTTGQGGYEQYF
j_call: TRBJ1-1; d_call: TRBD1; v_call: TRBV2; cdr3_nt: TGTGCCAGCAGCATCGGGACAGGGTGGACTGAAGCTTTCTTT; cdr3_aa: CASSIGTGWTEAFF
j_call: TRBJ2-2; d_call: TRBD1; v_call: TRBV24-1; cdr3_nt: TGTGCCACCAGTGATCCGACAGGGGGTCGGACCGGGGAGCTGTTTTTT; cdr3_aa: CATSDPTGGRTGELFF
j_call: TRBJ1-4; d_call: .; v_call: TRBV5-8; cdr3_nt: TGTGCCAGCAGCTTGGACCCGACAGGCGGTTATGGAAAACTGTTTTTT; cdr3_aa: CASSLDPTGGYGKLFF
j_call: TRBJ2-5; d_call: .; v_call: TRBV7-8; cdr3_nt: TGTGCCAGCAACCTGGGGCGGGGAGAGACCCAGTACTTC; cdr3_aa: CASNLGRGETQYF